The 6 T cell receptor beta chains given below trace back to one sample, sequenced in a study of Ad26.COV2.S vaccination and SARS-CoV-2 variants. Assay: immunoSEQ multiplex PCR; the TCRdb copy retains only in-frame clones and omits some. The sample shows around 500,000 clones, roughly nine tenths of them seen only once. Specified treatment: roughly 18 received Ad26.COV2.S at low or high dose, single or two shots; roughly 5 received placebo; per-sample allocation not given. Specimens were obtained on day 63 following the first vaccine or placebo injection. Material: peripheral blood, obtained in a trial of Ad26.COV2.S vaccine versus placebo. Receptors were obtained from a person between 18 and 65 years old who received the Ad26.COV2.S COVID-19 vaccine or a placebo.

V usage is TRBV28 and J usage is TRBJ2-5; D is possibly TRBD1 or TRBD2 (5 bases each). This CDR3 spans 15 amino acids. Trimming shortened V by 6 bases and J by 1 base, and 15 bases separated the two germline ends. Germline V CDR1 and CDR2: MDHEN, SYDVKM. CDR3 DNA sequence: TGTGCCAGCAGCCGGGACGGGGAATTCCAAGAGACCCAGTACTTC. Its translation: CASSRDGEFQETQYF.

The CDR3 DNA sequence: TGTGCCAGCACTGGACAGCGCTACGAGCAGTACTTC. Translation: CASTGQRYEQYF. The chain couples TRBV2 to TRBJ2-7; possible D gene TRBD1, 6 bases. The V end was cut by 7 bases, the J end by 3 bases, with 10 bases between. The CDR3 totals 12 residues. The germline V gene encodes CDR1 SNHLY and CDR2 FYNNEI.

This rearrangement joins TRBV7-9 to TRBJ2-2; unclear D gene. V was cut by 3 bases and J by 6 bases, with 11 bases left in between. The length of the CDR3 is 14 residues. Germline assignment: CDR1 SEHNR and CDR2 FQNEAQ (reference sequence). Here the CDR3 DNA reads TGTGCCAGCAGCTTTCCCAATACTCCCGGGGAGCTGTTTTTT. Translating it yields CASSFPNTPGELFF.

V gene TRBV7-9 combines with J gene TRBJ2-6; 9 bases are a match to TRBD1. The CDR3 contains 18 residues. Germline lookup yields CDR1 SEHNR and CDR2 FQNEAQ (reference sequence). V lost 4 bases, J lost 3 bases, and 10 bases stayed unmatched. DNA of the CDR3: TGTGCCAGCAGCTCAGACGAACGGGACAGGGATGGGGCCAACGTCCTGACTTTC. The encoded protein is CASSSDERDRDGANVLTF.

The chain is built from TRBV11-2 and TRBJ2-7, with 10 bases identical to TRBD1. The junction had 7 bases not matched to a gene; V was cut back by 5 bases and J by 3 bases. Germline CDR1 and CDR2: SGHAT and FQNNGV. The CDR3 is 15 residues long. In nucleotides, the CDR3 is TGTGCCAGCAGCCCCCTGGACAGGGGGAACTACGAGCAGTACTTC. Its protein is CASSPLDRGNYEQYF.

The CDR3 sequence is CASSQVGGQDEQFF. In nucleotides, the CDR3 is TGCGCCAGCAGCCAAGTCGGGGGGCAAGATGAGCAGTTCTTC. This chain uses TRBV4-3 with TRBJ2-1; TRBD2 is a possible D gene (7 bases). The CDR3 is made up of 14 amino acids. The V gene lost 1 base and the J gene lost 8 bases, with 12 bases spanning the gap. CDR1 LGHNA and CDR2 YSLEER come from the germline V gene.